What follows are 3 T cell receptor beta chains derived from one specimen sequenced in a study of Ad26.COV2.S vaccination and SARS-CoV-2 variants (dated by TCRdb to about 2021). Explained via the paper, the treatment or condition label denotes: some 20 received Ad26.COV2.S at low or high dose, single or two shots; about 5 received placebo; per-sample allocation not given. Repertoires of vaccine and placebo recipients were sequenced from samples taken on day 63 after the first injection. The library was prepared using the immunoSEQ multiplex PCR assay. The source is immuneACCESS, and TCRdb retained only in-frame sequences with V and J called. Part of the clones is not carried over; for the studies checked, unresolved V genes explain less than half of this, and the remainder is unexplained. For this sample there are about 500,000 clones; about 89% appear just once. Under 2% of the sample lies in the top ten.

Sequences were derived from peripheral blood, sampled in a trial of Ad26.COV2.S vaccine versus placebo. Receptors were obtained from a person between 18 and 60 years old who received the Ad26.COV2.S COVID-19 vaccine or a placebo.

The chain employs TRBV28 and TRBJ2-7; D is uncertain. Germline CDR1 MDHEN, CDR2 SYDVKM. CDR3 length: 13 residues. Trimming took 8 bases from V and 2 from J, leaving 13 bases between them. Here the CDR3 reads CASGSGSAYEQYF. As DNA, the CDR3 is TGTGCCAGCGGGTCGGGCAGTGCCTACGAGCAGTACTTC.

The chain's CDR3 is CASSLGSGDSPLHF. The CDR3 bases are TGCGCCAGCAGCTTGGGGTCAGGCGATTCACCCCTCCACTTT. The chain combines TRBV5-1 with TRBJ1-6; no firm D call. CDR1 and CDR2 (germline): SGHRS, YFSETQ. This CDR3 region has 14 residues. The ends were cut back, 0 bases at V and 8 bases at J, with 9 bases in the middle.

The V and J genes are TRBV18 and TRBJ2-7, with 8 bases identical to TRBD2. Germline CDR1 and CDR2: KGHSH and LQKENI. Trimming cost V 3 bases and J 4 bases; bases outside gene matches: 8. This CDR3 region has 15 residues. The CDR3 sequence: CASSPAAGAAYEQYF. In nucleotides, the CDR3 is TGTGCCAGCTCACCCGCAGCGGGGGCTGCGTACGAGCAGTACTTC.